The clone carrying this T cell receptor (beta chain) was observed a few times. The germline gives CDR1 SGHDN, CDR2 FVKESK. V gave up 3 bases and J gave up 6 bases; unmatched junction bases: 7. This CDR3 has 15 amino acids. This sample is drawn from a study of shared clonotypes between healthy human individuals. Sequencing was performed with immunoSEQ multiplex PCR; in TCRdb, only in-frame clones are kept and a portion is missing. In the table there are hundreds of thousands of clones, more than 70% of which are singletons. Sequenced input: memory CD4+ T cells sorted from blood. Described subset: CD45RA-negative fraction. This TCR came from a woman in her 30s in good health. V gene TRBV14 combines with J gene TRBJ2-1, with 8 bases lining up with TRBD2. CDR3 amino acids: CASSQYSGTANEQFF. In nucleotides, the CDR3 is TGTGCCAGCAGCCAGTATAGCGGGACTGCCAATGAGCAGTTCTTC.